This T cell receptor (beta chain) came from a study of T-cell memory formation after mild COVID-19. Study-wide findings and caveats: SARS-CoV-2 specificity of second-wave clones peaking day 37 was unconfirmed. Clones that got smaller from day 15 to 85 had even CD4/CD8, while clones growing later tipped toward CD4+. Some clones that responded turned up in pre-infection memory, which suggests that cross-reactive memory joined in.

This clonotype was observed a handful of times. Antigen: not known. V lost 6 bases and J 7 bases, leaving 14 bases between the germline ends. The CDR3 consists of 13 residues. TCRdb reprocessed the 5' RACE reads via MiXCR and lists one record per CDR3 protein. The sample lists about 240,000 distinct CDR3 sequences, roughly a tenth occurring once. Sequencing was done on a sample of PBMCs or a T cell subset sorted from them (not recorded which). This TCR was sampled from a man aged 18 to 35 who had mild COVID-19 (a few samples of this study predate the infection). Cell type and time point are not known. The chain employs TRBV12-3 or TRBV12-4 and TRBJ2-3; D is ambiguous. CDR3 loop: CASRLLPWNTQYF. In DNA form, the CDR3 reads TGTGCCAGCAGACTACTGCCTTGGAATACGCAGTATTTT.